What follows are 25 T cell receptor beta chains derived from one specimen sequenced in a study of cytomegalovirus exposure and HLA in healthy donors. Some clones are missing from TCRdb's copy, which holds only in-frame ones; the method was immunoSEQ multiplex PCR. The profile shows 45,000 to 65,000 clones, over 85% of them singletons. The sample taken for sequencing was PBMCs. These receptors were obtained from a woman younger than 30 in good health and CMV-seropositive.

This clone was seen just once. The V gene is TRBV10-3, the J gene TRBJ1-5; D uncertain. The V end lost 0 bases, the J end lost 0 bases, and 9 bases lay between the germline ends. The CDR3 extends over 16 amino acids. The germline V gene encodes CDR1 ENHRY and CDR2 SYGVKD. For the CDR3, the DNA is TGTGCCATCAGTGAGTCAGGACTGGGTAGCAATCAGCCCCAGCATTTT. Translation gives CAISESGLGSNQPQHF.

This chain joins TRBV28 and TRBJ1-3, with 10 bases identical to TRBD1. The length of the CDR3 is 16 residues. Germline V gives CDR1 MDHEN, CDR2 SYDVKM. The junction had 6 bases not matched to a gene; V was cut back by 4 bases and J by 3 bases. CDR3 in DNA: TGTGCCAGCAGTTACTGGGACAGGGGAGATGGAAACACCATATATTTT. Residues: CASSYWDRGDGNTIYF.

This clone was recorded once. The chain links TRBV27 to TRBJ1-2; D gene ambiguous. In germline, CDR1 is MNHEY, CDR2 SMNVEV (reference sequence). The V and J ends lost 0 bases and 5 bases respectively, with 13 bases between them. The CDR3 has 15 amino acids. CDR3 DNA: TGTGCCAGCAGTTTATCTCCCGACACACGGTATGGCTACACCTTC. Translating it yields CASSLSPDTRYGYTF.

The rearrangement joins TRBV5-1 to TRBJ1-4; 7 nucleotides line up with TRBD1. Germline V gene sequence: CDR1 SGHRS, CDR2 YFSETQ. Trimming cost V 4 bases and J 4 bases; bases outside gene matches: 10. The CDR3 runs to 16 residues. DNA of the CDR3: TGCGCCAGCAGCCCAACCCCGGGACAGCTTAATGAAAAACTGTTTTTT. Protein: CASSPTPGQLNEKLFF.

The rearrangement joins TRBV5-6 to TRBJ2-3, with D possibly TRBD1 on 6 matching bases. The V end was cut by 2 bases, the J end by 3 bases, with 10 bases between. Germline assignment: CDR1 SGHDT and CDR2 YYEEEE. The CDR3 totals 14 residues. The CDR3 spells CASSLSQGTDTQYF. DNA of the CDR3: TGTGCCAGCAGCTTATCTCAGGGGACAGATACGCAGTATTTT.

This chain links TRBV28 with TRBJ1-4, with TRBD1 matching 9 bases. J lost 5 bases, V lost 7 bases, and 5 bases had no gene match. The CDR3 is 14 amino acids. Germline V gives CDR1 MDHEN, CDR2 SYDVKM. The CDR3 loop reads CASTMGQGNEKLFF. CDR3 nucleotide sequence: TGTGCCAGCACGATGGGACAGGGAAATGAAAAACTGTTTTTT.

J is TRBJ1-1 and V is TRBV28, with D hard to call. Trimming removed 4 bases from V and 5 bases from J, with 8 bases in between. CDR3 length equals 12 residues. Germline CDR1 and CDR2: MDHEN and SYDVKM. For the CDR3, the DNA is TGTGCCAGCAGTTCCGAGTTTACTGAAGCTTTCTTT. Residues: CASSSEFTEAFF.

The CDR3 loop is CASKTGAGETQYF. The CDR3 DNA reads TGTGCCAGCAAGACAGGGGCTGGGGAGACCCAGTACTTC. This chain uses TRBV6-6 with TRBJ2-5; TRBD1 agrees at 8 bases. V lost 7 bases, J lost 5 bases, and 6 bases stayed unmatched. The CDR3 runs 13 residues. Germline V gene lookup returns CDR1 MNHNY and CDR2 SVGAGI (reference sequence).

The rearrangement joins TRBV7-6 to TRBJ2-7; no firm D call. CDR3 length: 12 residues. Trimming shortened V by 4 bases and J by 0 bases, and 4 bases separated the two germline ends. CDR1 is SGHVS and CDR2 is FNYEAQ in the germline V gene. The CDR3 protein is CASSSHSYEQYF. CDR3 DNA sequence: TGTGCCAGCAGCTCCCACTCCTACGAGCAGTACTTC.

The rearrangement joins TRBV15 to TRBJ1-3; D remains unclear. This CDR3 spans 15 amino acids. Trimming took 0 bases from V and 2 from J, leaving 8 bases between them. Looked up from germline, CDR1 is LNHNV and CDR2 is YYDKDF (reference sequence). This CDR3 is CATSRDKSPGNTIYF. DNA for the CDR3: TGTGCCACCAGCAGAGATAAGAGTCCTGGAAACACCATATATTTT.

The chain uses TRBV19 and TRBJ1-1; TRBD1 matches 8 bases. The CDR3 totals 17 residues. CDR1 LNHDA and CDR2 SQIVND come from the germline V gene (reference sequence). V shed 7 bases, J shed 2 bases, and the junction held 15 bases outside the gene matches. The CDR3 sequence is CASTRGQGLVLNTEAFF. The CDR3 DNA follows: TGTGCCAGTACCCGAGGACAGGGTCTTGTTTTAAACACTGAAGCTTTCTTT.

CDR3 amino acids: CASSQDGQGSYGYTF. The CDR3 nucleotides read TGCGCCAGCAGCCAAGATGGACAGGGTAGCTATGGCTACACCTTC. This chain uses TRBV4-3 with TRBJ1-2, with 8 bases identical to TRBD1. Germline V gene sequence: CDR1 LGHNA, CDR2 YSLEER. The length of the CDR3 is 15 residues. V was pared by 0 bases and J by 4 bases, with 4 bases of the junction left unmatched.

This clone was seen once. CDR3 in amino acids: CAWSGPPHLQETQYF. In DNA form, the CDR3 reads TGTGCCTGGAGTGGCCCCCCCCACCTACAAGAGACCCAGTACTTC. The chain joins TRBV30 to TRBJ2-5; D is unclear. Germline lookup yields CDR1 GTSNPN and CDR2 SVGIG (reference sequence). CDR3 length: 15 amino acids. V was trimmed by 1 base and J by 2 bases, leaving 14 bases between them.

This chain links TRBV5-6 with TRBJ1-2; 7 bases align to TRBD1. The germline CDR1 and CDR2 sequences are SGHDT and YYEEEE. J gave up 5 bases and V 1 base, and 5 bases lay outside the gene matches. The CDR3 contains 14 residues. CDR3 sequence (DNA): TGTGCCAGCAGCTTGCAGGGGACAGCTTATGGCTACACCTTC. It encodes CASSLQGTAYGYTF.

This clone was counted a single time. The V and J genes are TRBV2 and TRBJ2-7; maybe TRBD1 (6 bases). V shed 1 base and J shed 7 bases, with 8 bases lying between them. This CDR3 has 12 residues. CDR1 and CDR2 from the germline V gene are SNHLY and FYNNEI. The CDR3 loop is CASSEGGTEQYF. In nucleotides, the CDR3 is TGTGCCAGCAGTGAAGGTGGGACAGAGCAGTACTTC.

This chain connects TRBV7-2 to TRBJ1-2, with D perhaps matching TRBD1 (6 bases). The CDR3 covers 15 residues. V lost 1 base and J lost 7, with 16 bases in between. Germline CDR1 is SGHTA and CDR2 is FQGNSA. The CDR3 coding sequence is TGTGCCAGCAGCTTAGATCGGGGGGGCGCCCTTGGCTACACCTTC. Translating it yields CASSLDRGGALGYTF.

The genes are TRBV5-5 and TRBJ2-5; D might be TRBD1 (5 bases). The CDR3 spans 14 residues. Germline V gene sequence: CDR1 SGHKS, CDR2 YYEKEE (reference sequence). V lost 1 base, J lost 3 bases, and 10 bases lay in between. The DNA of the CDR3 is TGTGCCAGCAGCTTGAACGGCAGGGAAGAGACCCAGTACTTC. Its translation: CASSLNGREETQYF. Filled out from reference TRBV5-5 and TRBJ2-5, the complete variable domain reads DAGVTQSPTHLIKTRGQQVTLRCSPISGHKSVSWYQQVLGQGPQFIFQYYEKEERGRGNFPDRFSARQFPNYSSELNVNALLLGDSALYLCASSLNGREETQYFGPGTRLLVL.

This chain uses TRBV6-1 with TRBJ2-2; tentative D call: TRBD1 (5 bases). Between the trimmed V and J ends, which lost 6 bases and 7 bases, there was a span of 12 bases. The CDR3 is 13 amino acids. Germline-derived CDR1 and CDR2 are MNHNS and SASEGT. The CDR3 protein is CASRGRGVGELFF. CDR3 nucleotides: TGTGCCAGCAGGGGGCGAGGTGTCGGGGAGCTGTTTTTT.

The rearrangement joins TRBV7-3 to TRBJ1-1; weak D call: TRBD1 (6 bases). The V gene's germline CDR1 is SGHTA and CDR2 FQGTGA. This CDR3 spans 14 amino acids. V gave up 5 bases and J gave up 1 base, with 11 bases separating them. The DNA of the CDR3 is TGTGCCAGCAGCCCGACAGGAAGGAACACTGAAGCTTTCTTT. Amino acid sequence: CASSPTGRNTEAFF. Together with reference TRBV7-3 and TRBJ1-1, the CDR3 gives the full variable domain: GAGVSQTPSNKVTEKGKYVELRCDPISGHTALYWYRQSLGQGPEFLIYFQGTGAADDSGLPNDRFFAVRPEGSVSTLKIQRTERGDSAVYLCASSPTGRNTEAFFGQGTRLTVV.

The chain links TRBV5-5 to TRBJ2-7, with TRBD1 matching over 8 bases. The germline V gene has CDR1 SGHKS and CDR2 YYEKEE (reference sequence). Trimming took 7 bases from V and 0 from J; bases not matched to a gene: 6. CDR3 length: 14 amino acids. For the CDR3, the DNA is TGTGCCAGCCGGAGGGGGACAGGCTCCTACGAGCAGTACTTC. It encodes CASRRGTGSYEQYF.

This clone was found once. This chain links TRBV5-4 with TRBJ1-3, with 9 bases aligning to TRBD1. CDR3 size: 14 residues. The V and J ends lost 3 bases and 7 bases, in that order; junction bases with no gene match: 5. From germline, CDR1 is SGHNT and CDR2 YYREEE (reference sequence). Here the CDR3 DNA reads TGTGCCAGCAGCTCGGGACAGGGAGGTAACACCATATATTTT. This sequence encodes CASSSGQGGNTIYF.

The rearrangement uses TRBV7-2 and TRBJ1-2; weak D call: TRBD1 (5 bases). Trimming removed 5 bases from V and 6 bases from J, with 16 bases in between. The CDR3 sequence is 14 residues long. CDR1 and CDR2 from the germline V gene are SGHTA and FQGNSA. CDR3 nucleotide sequence: TGTGCCAGCAGCGGTAGCTGGGGCGCAAATGGCTACACCTTC. Protein: CASSGSWGANGYTF.

V and J are TRBV7-2 and TRBJ1-1; TRBD1 matches at 9 bases. The CDR3 consists of 15 residues. Losses at the gene ends were 5 bases for V and 6 bases for J; bases not matched to a gene: 10. CDR1 and CDR2 (germline): SGHTA, FQGNSA. CDR3 coding DNA: TGTGCCAGCAGCCCAGTTCGGGACAGGGCTTCTGAAGCTTTCTTT. Translation gives CASSPVRDRASEAFF. The full variable domain, with the rest looked up from reference TRBV7-2 and TRBJ1-1, is GAGVSQSPSNKVTEKGKDVELRCDPISGHTALYWYRQSLGQGLEFLIYFQGNSAPDKSGLPSDRFSAERTGGSVSTLTIQRTQQEDSAVYLCASSPVRDRASEAFFGQGTRLTVV.

The rearrangement links TRBV7-3 to TRBJ1-1; D is possibly TRBD1 (5 bases). The germline CDR1 and CDR2 sequences are SGHTA and FQGTGA. The CDR3 has 14 amino acids. V was clipped by 5 bases and J by 6 bases, with 16 bases between them. The CDR3 DNA reads TGTGCCAGCAGCCACCAAGGGGTTGGGGCTGAAGCTTTCTTT. Its protein is CASSHQGVGAEAFF. The whole variable domain, remainder taken from reference TRBV7-3 and TRBJ1-1, is GAGVSQTPSNKVTEKGKYVELRCDPISGHTALYWYRQSLGQGPEFLIYFQGTGAADDSGLPNDRFFAVRPEGSVSTLKIQRTERGDSAVYLCASSHQGVGAEAFFGQGTRLTVV.

The chain has TRBV5-1 and TRBJ2-5; TRBD2 matches at 10 bases. The CDR3 sequence is 19 residues long. Germline CDR1 is SGHRS and CDR2 is YFSETQ. V shed 1 base and J 5 bases; nucleotides not matched to a gene: 17. In nucleotides, the CDR3 is TGCGCCAGCAGCTTGTCGGCTAGCGGGGGCACCCGGGGTCGGGAGACCCAGTACTTC. Translating it yields CASSLSASGGTRGRETQYF.